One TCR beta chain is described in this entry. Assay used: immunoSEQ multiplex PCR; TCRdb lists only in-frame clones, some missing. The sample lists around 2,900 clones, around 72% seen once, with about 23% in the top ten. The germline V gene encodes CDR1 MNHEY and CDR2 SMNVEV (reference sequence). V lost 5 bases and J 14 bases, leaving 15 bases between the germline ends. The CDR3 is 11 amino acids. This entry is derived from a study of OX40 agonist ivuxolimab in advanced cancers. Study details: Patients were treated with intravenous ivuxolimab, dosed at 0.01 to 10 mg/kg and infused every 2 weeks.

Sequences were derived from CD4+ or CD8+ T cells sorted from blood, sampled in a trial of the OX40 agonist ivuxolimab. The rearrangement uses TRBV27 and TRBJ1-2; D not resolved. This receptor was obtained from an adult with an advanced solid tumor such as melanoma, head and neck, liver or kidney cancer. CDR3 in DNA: TGTGCCAGCAGTGATGGGTTCACCGAAACCTTC. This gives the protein CASSDGFTETF.